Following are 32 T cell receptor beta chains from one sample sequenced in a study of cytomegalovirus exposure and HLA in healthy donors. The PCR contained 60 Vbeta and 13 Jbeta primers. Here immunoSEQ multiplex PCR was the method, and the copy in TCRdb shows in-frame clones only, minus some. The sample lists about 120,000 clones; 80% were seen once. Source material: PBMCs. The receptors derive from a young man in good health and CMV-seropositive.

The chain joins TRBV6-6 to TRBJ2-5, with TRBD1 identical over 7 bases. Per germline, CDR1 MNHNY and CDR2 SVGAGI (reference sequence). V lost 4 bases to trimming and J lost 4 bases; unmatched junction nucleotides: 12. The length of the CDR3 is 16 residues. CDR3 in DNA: TGTGCCAGCAGTTTGCGACAGGGCGTGACGGGAGAGACCCAGTACTTC. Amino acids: CASSLRQGVTGETQYF.

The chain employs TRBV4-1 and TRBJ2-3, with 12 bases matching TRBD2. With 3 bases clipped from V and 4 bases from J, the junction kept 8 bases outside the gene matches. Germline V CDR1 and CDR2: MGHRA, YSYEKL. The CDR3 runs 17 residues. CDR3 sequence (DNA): TGCGCCAGCAGCCACTATTCTCTAGCGGGGGGGTCAGATACGCAGTATTTT. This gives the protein CASSHYSLAGGSDTQYF.

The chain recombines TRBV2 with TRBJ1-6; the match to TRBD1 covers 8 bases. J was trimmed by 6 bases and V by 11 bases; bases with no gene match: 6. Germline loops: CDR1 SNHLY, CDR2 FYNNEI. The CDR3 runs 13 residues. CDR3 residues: CAGGQALNSPLHF. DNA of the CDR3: TGTGCCGGGGGACAGGCCCTTAATTCACCCCTCCACTTT. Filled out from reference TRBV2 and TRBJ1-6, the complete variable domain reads EPEVTQTPSHQVTQMGQEVILRCVPISNHLYFYWYRQILGQKVEFLVSFYNNEISEKSEIFDDQFSVERPDGSNFTLKIRSTKLEDSAMYFCAGGQALNSPLHFGNGTRLTVT.

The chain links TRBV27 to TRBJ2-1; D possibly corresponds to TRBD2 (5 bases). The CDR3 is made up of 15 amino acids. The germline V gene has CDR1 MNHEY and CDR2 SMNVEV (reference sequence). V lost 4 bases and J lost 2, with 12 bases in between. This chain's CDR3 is CASSWEIGTYNEQFF. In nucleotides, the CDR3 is TGTGCCAGCAGTTGGGAGATCGGTACCTACAATGAGCAGTTCTTC.

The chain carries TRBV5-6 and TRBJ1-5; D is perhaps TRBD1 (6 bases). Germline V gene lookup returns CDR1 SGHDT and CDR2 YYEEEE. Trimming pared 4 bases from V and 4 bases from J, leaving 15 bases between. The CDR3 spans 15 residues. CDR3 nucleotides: TGTGCCAGCAGCCGATACAGGGATGGGAATCAGCCCCAGCATTTT. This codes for CASSRYRDGNQPQHF.

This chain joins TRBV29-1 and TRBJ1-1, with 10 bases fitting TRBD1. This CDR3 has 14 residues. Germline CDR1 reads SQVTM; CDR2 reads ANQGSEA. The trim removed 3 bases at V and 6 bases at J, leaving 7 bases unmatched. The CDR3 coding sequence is TGCAGCGTTGACGGTGGACAGGGGGACCCTGAAGCTTTCTTT. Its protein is CSVDGGQGDPEAFF.

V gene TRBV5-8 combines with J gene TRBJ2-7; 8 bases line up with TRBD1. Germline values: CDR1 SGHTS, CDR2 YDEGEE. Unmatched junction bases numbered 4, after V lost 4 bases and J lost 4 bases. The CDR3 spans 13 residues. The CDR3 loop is CASSRTGPYEQYF. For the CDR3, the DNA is TGTGCCAGCAGCCGGACAGGGCCTTACGAGCAGTACTTC.

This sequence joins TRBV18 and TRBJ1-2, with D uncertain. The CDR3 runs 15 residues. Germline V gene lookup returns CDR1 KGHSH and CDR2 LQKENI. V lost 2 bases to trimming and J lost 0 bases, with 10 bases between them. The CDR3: CASSPEGGPNYGYTF. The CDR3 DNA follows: TGTGCCAGCTCACCAGAGGGCGGACCTAACTATGGCTACACCTTC.

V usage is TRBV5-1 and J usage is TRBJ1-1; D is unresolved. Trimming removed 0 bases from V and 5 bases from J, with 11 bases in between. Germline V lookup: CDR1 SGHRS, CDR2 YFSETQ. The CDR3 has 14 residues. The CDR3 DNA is TGCGCCAGCAGCTTGGTTTCGGGTATGACTGAAGCTTTCTTT. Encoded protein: CASSLVSGMTEAFF.

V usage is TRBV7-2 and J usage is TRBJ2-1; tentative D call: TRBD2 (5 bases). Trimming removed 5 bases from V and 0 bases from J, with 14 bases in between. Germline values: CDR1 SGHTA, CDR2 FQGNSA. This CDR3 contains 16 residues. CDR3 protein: CASSKRTSYSYNEQFF. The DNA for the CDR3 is TGTGCCAGCAGCAAACGCACTAGTTACTCCTACAATGAGCAGTTCTTC.

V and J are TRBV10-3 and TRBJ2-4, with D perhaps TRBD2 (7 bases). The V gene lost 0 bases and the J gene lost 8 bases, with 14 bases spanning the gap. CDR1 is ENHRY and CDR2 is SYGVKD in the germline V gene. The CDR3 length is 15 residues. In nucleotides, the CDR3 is TGTGCCATCAGTGAGTCGGGTGGGGGGGCCGACATTCAGTACTTC. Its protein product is CAISESGGGADIQYF.

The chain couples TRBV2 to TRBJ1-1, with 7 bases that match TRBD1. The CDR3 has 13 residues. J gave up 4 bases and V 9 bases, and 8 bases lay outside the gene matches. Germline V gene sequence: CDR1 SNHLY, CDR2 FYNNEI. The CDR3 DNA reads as TGTGCCAGATCTCAGGACAGGATCACTGAAGCTTTCTTT. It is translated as CARSQDRITEAFF.

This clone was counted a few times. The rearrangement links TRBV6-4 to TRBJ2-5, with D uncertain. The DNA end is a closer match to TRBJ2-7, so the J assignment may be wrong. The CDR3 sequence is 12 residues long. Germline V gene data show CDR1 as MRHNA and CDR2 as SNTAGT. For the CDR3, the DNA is TGTGCCAGCAGTGACTTTCAGGTCGAGCAGTACTTC. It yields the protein CASSDFQVEQYF.

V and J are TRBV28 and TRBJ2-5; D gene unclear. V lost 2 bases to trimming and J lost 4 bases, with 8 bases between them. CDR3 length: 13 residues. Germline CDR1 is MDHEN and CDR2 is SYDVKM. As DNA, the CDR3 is TGTGCCAGCAGTTTAGGTTCAGGAGAGACCCAGTACTTC. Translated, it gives CASSLGSGETQYF.

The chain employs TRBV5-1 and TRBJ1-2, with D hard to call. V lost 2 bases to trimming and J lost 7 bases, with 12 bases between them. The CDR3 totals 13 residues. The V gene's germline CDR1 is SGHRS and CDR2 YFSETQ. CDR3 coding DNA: TGCGCCAGCAGCTTAGGCGGATTAAGTGGCTACACCTTC. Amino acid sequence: CASSLGGLSGYTF.

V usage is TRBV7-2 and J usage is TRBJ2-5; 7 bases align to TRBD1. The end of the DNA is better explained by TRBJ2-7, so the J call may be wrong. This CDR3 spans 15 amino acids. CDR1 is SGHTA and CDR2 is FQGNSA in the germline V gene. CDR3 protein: CASSYTGDPSYEQYF. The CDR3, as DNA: TGTGCCAGCAGCTATACAGGGGACCCCTCCTACGAGCAGTACTTC.

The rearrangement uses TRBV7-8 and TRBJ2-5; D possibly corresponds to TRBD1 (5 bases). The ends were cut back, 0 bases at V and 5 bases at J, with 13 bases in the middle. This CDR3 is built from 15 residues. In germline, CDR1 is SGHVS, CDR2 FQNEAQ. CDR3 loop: CASSLAGADLETQYF. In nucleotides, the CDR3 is TGTGCCAGCAGCTTAGCTGGGGCTGACTTGGAGACCCAGTACTTC.

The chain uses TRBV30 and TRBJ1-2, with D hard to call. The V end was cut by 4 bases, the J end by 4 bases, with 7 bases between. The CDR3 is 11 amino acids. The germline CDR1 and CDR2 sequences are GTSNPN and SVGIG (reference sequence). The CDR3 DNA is TGTGCCTGGACCACCAGCTATGGCTACACCTTC. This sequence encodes CAWTTSYGYTF.

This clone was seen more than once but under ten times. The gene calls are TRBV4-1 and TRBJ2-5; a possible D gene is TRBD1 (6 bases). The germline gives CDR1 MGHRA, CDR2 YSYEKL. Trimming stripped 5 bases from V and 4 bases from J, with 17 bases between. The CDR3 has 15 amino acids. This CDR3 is CASSSPDRGPETQYF. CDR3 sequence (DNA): TGCGCCAGCAGCTCTCCGGACAGAGGCCCAGAGACCCAGTACTTC.

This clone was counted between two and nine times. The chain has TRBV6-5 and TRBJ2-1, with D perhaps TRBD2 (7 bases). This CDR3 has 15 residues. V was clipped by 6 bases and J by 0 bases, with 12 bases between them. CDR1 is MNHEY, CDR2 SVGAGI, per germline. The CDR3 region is CASRSRGGSYNEQFF. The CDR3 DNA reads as TGTGCCAGCAGGTCGAGGGGGGGCTCCTACAATGAGCAGTTCTTC.

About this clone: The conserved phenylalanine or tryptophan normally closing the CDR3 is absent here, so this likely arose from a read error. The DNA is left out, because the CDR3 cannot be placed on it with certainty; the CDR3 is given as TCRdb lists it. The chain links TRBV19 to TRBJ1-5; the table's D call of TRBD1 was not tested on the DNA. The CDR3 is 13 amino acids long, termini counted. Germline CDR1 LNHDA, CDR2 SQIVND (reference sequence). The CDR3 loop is CASSSTHTGQLII.

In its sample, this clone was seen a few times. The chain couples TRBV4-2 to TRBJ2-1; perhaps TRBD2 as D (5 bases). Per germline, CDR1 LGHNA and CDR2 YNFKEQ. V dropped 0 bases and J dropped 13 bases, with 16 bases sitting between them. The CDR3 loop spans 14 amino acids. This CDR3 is CASSQDPGSVVQFF. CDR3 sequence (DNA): TGTGCCAGCAGCCAAGATCCGGGGAGCGTTGTACAGTTCTTC.

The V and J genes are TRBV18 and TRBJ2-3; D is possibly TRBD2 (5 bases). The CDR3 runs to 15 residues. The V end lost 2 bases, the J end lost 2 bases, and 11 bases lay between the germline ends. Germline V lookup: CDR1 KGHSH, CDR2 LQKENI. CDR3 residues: CASSPSREITDTQYF. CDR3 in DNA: TGTGCCAGCTCACCATCACGGGAAATCACAGATACGCAGTATTTT.

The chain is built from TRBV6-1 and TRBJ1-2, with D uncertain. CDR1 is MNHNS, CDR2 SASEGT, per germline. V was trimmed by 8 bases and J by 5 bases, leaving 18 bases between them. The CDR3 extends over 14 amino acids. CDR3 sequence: CASGQTRGGYGYTF. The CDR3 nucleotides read TGTGCCAGCGGGCAGACCCGCGGCGGGTATGGCTACACCTTC.

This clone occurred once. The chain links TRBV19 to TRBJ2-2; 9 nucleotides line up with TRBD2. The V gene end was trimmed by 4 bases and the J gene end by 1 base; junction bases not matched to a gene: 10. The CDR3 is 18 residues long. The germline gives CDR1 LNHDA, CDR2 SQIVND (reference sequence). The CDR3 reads CASSTPLGAGGNTGELFF. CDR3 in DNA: TGTGCCAGTAGTACCCCCCTAGGAGCGGGGGGGAACACCGGGGAGCTGTTTTTT.

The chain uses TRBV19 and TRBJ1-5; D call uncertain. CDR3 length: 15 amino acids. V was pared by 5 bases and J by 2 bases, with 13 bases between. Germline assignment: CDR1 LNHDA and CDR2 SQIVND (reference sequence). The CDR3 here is CASSVTGTGNQPQHF. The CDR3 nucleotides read TGTGCCAGTAGTGTTACGGGAACGGGCAATCAGCCCCAGCATTTT. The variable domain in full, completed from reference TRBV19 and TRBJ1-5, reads DGGITQSPKYLFRKEGQNVTLSCEQNLNHDAMYWYRQDPGQGLRLIYYSQIVNDFQKGDIAEGYSVSREKKESFPLTVTSAQKNPTAFYLCASSVTGTGNQPQHFGDGTRLSIL.

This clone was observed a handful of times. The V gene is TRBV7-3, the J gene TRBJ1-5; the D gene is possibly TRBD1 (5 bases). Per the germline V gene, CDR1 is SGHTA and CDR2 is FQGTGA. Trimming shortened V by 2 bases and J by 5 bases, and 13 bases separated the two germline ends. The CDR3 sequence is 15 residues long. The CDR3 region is CASSLASQVYQPQHF. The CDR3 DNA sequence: TGTGCCAGCAGCTTAGCGTCACAGGTCTATCAGCCCCAGCATTTT.

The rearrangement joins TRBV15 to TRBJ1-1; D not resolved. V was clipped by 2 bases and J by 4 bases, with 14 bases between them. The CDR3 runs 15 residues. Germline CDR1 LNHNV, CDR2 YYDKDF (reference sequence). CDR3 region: CATSRPTGGGTEAFF. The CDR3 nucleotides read TGTGCCACCAGCAGACCCACGGGTGGAGGCACTGAAGCTTTCTTT.

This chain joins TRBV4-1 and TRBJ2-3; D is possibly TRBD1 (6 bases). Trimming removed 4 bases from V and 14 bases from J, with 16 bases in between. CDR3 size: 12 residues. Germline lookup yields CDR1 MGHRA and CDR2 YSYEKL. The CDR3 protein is CASSLFGGGRYF. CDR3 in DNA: TGCGCCAGCAGCCTGTTTGGGGGCGGTCGGTATTTT.

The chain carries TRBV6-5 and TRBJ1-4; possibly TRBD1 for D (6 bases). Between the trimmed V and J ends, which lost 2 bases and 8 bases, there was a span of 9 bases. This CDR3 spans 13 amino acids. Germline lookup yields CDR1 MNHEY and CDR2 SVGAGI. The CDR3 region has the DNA TGTGCCAGCAGTTACGTCACAGGGGAAAAACTGTTTTTT. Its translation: CASSYVTGEKLFF.

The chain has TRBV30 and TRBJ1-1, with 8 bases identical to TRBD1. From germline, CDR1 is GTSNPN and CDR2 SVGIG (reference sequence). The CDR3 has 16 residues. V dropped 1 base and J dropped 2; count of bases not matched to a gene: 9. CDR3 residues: CAWSETGGVANTEAFF. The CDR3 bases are TGTGCCTGGAGTGAAACAGGGGGAGTTGCAAACACTGAAGCTTTCTTT.

The CDR3 DNA follows: TGTGCCAGTATTGGGACAGGGACCTATGGCTACACCTTC. It yields the protein CASIGTGTYGYTF. The chain couples TRBV19 to TRBJ1-2, with 9 bases matching TRBD1. This CDR3 spans 13 amino acids. The germline gives CDR1 LNHDA, CDR2 SQIVND (reference sequence). J was trimmed by 4 bases and V by 7 bases; bases with no gene match: 4.